A single sample is the source of the 28 T cell receptor beta chains below, sequenced in a study of OX40 agonist ivuxolimab in advanced cancers. The table came from immunoSEQ multiplex PCR; TCRdb's copy has only in-frame clones and leaves some out. The repertoire consists of 43,000 or so clones, with approximately 83% occurring once and the leading ten covering 35%. Material: CD4+ or CD8+ T cells sorted from blood, obtained in a trial of the OX40 agonist ivuxolimab. Source of these receptors: an adult with an advanced solid tumor such as melanoma, head and neck, liver or kidney cancer.

The chain links TRBV18 to TRBJ2-1; 8 nucleotides line up with TRBD2. The germline V gene has CDR1 KGHSH and CDR2 LQKENI. The CDR3 length is 18 residues. The junction had 7 bases not matched to a gene; V was cut back by 0 bases and J by 0 bases. The CDR3 DNA follows: TGTGCCAGCTCACCACCGGTCGGGGGGGCCGCCTCCTACAATGAGCAGTTCTTC. This sequence encodes CASSPPVGGAASYNEQFF.

This chain connects TRBV7-9 to TRBJ1-1; TRBD1 might be the D (5 bases). Germline-derived CDR1 and CDR2 are SEHNR and FQNEAQ (reference sequence). Trimming pared 3 bases from V and 2 bases from J, leaving 7 bases between. CDR3 length: 13 residues. CDR3 DNA: TGTGCCAGCAGCTTCGGGGGTAACACTGAAGCTTTCTTT. This gives the protein CASSFGGNTEAFF.

The CDR3 DNA is TGTGCCAGCAGCCCCTTAGGACAGGGTGACGAGCAGTACTTC. This encodes CASSPLGQGDEQYF. This chain links TRBV5-8 with TRBJ2-7, with TRBD1 identical over 8 bases. The CDR3 is 14 residues long. Germline-derived CDR1 and CDR2 are SGHTS and YDEGEE. Unmatched junction bases numbered 8, after V lost 4 bases and J lost 5 bases.

The V and J genes are TRBV6-4 and TRBJ1-5, with D perhaps TRBD1 (5 bases). Trimming cost V 5 bases and J 0 bases, with 14 bases left between them. CDR3 size: 16 residues. The V gene's germline CDR1 is MRHNA and CDR2 SNTAGT. The CDR3 protein is CASSPGDVNSNQPQHF. Written as DNA, the CDR3 is TGTGCCAGCAGTCCCGGGGACGTAAATAGCAATCAGCCCCAGCATTTT.

The gene calls are TRBV19 and TRBJ1-5; no reliable D call. The CDR3 is 15 residues long. V was cut by 1 base and J by 4 bases, with 11 bases left in between. Germline V gives CDR1 LNHDA, CDR2 SQIVND (reference sequence). DNA of the CDR3: TGTGCCAGTAGTATAGGGCAGGCTCGGAATCAGCCCCAGCATTTT. It specifies CASSIGQARNQPQHF.

This chain links TRBV6-5 with TRBJ1-5; D is unclear. Germline V gene sequence: CDR1 MNHEY, CDR2 SVGAGI. The length of the CDR3 is 12 residues. Trimming took 9 bases from V and 3 from J, leaving 9 bases between them. Here the CDR3 reads CASRQPNQPQHF. The CDR3, as DNA: TGTGCCAGTAGGCAGCCCAATCAGCCCCAGCATTTT.

V usage is TRBV5-4 and J usage is TRBJ1-4, with 8 bases that match TRBD1. J gave up 7 bases and V 6 bases, and 11 bases lay outside the gene matches. CDR1 is SGHNT, CDR2 YYREEE, per germline (reference sequence). This CDR3 has 15 residues. CDR3 nucleotide sequence: TGTGCCAGCACCGGCGGGCAGGGGGCGCGTGAAAAACTGTTTTTT. It yields the protein CASTGGQGAREKLFF.

The V gene is TRBV9, the J gene TRBJ2-7, with 10 nucleotides matching TRBD2. Losses at the gene ends were 0 bases for V and 4 bases for J; bases not matched to a gene: 4. The CDR3 spans 15 residues. CDR1 is SGDLS and CDR2 is YYNGEE in the germline V gene. CDR3 sequence: CASSVGPSGSYEQYF. The CDR3 nucleotides are TGTGCCAGCAGCGTAGGTCCTAGCGGGAGTTACGAGCAGTACTTC.

The chain is built from TRBV4-1 and TRBJ1-4, with 9 bases identical to TRBD1. The junction had 5 bases not matched to a gene; V was cut back by 4 bases and J by 2 bases. The germline V gene encodes CDR1 MGHRA and CDR2 YSYEKL. CDR3 length: 16 residues. CDR3 in DNA: TGCGCCAGCAGCCTCGGGACAGGGATGACTAATGAAAAACTGTTTTTT. Translation: CASSLGTGMTNEKLFF.

In DNA, the CDR3 is TGTGCCAGCAGCCCCAAGGACAGGGTATTCCCTCGTGAGCAGTTCTTC. It translates to CASSPKDRVFPREQFF. The V call is TRBV7-9, the J call TRBJ2-1; 8 positions match TRBD1. This CDR3 region has 16 residues. Per germline, CDR1 SEHNR and CDR2 FQNEAQ (reference sequence). The V gene end was trimmed by 5 bases and the J gene end by 9 bases; junction bases not matched to a gene: 15.

The chain couples TRBV27 to TRBJ2-3; TRBD2 agrees at 7 bases. CDR1 is MNHEY, CDR2 SMNVEV, per germline (reference sequence). The CDR3 is 16 amino acids. V dropped 1 base and J dropped 0; count of bases not matched to a gene: 4. The CDR3, as DNA: TGTGCCAGCAGTTTATTTATTAGCGGGAGCACAGATACGCAGTATTTT. Its translation: CASSLFISGSTDTQYF.

The V and J genes are TRBV30 and TRBJ2-1; 15 bases line up with TRBD2. Germline CDR1 GTSNPN, CDR2 SVGIG (reference sequence). This CDR3 spans 17 amino acids. Trimming cost V 2 bases and J 6 bases; bases outside gene matches: 8. The CDR3 reads CAWSRTSGRALGNEQFF. Written as DNA, the CDR3 is TGTGCCTGGAGTCGGACTAGCGGGAGGGCCCTCGGCAATGAGCAGTTCTTC.

The V call is TRBV29-1, the J call TRBJ2-5; D gene uncertain. Germline V lookup: CDR1 SQVTM, CDR2 ANQGSEA. The V end was cut by 5 bases, the J end by 4 bases, with 5 bases between. The CDR3 is made up of 10 amino acids. CDR3: CSVRAETQYF. The CDR3 DNA reads TGCAGCGTTCGGGCAGAGACCCAGTACTTC.

This clone was seen just once. The chain recombines TRBV10-3 with TRBJ2-1, with TRBD2 matching over 11 bases. With V trimmed by 7 bases and J by 8 bases, 10 bases remained unmatched. Germline V gives CDR1 ENHRY, CDR2 SYGVKD. The CDR3 loop spans 15 amino acids. The CDR3 region is CAIKGVSGGDDEQFF. The CDR3 nucleotides are TGTGCCATCAAGGGAGTTAGCGGGGGGGACGATGAGCAGTTCTTC.

This chain links TRBV6-1 with TRBJ2-1; 10 nucleotides align to TRBD2. V lost 4 bases to trimming and J lost 2 bases; unmatched junction nucleotides: 5. This CDR3 is 16 amino acids long. Germline CDR1 reads MNHNS; CDR2 reads SASEGT. The CDR3 DNA reads TGTGCCAGCAGTGCCGCCGGGACTAGCGCCTACAATGAGCAGTTCTTC. Translated: CASSAAGTSAYNEQFF.

This sequence joins TRBV7-9 and TRBJ1-2; 11 bases fit TRBD1. Germline V gene data show CDR1 as SEHNR and CDR2 as FQNEAQ (reference sequence). The CDR3 totals 14 residues. With V trimmed by 5 bases and J by 7 bases, 6 bases remained unmatched. CDR3 nucleotide sequence: TGTGCCAGCAGCCCTTGGACAGGGGGCCTTGGCTACACCTTC. Translating gives CASSPWTGGLGYTF.

The chain has TRBV2 and TRBJ1-6, with D maybe TRBD1 (6 bases). CDR1 is SNHLY, CDR2 FYNNEI, per germline. Between the trimmed V and J ends, which lost 1 base and 10 bases, there was a span of 11 bases. The CDR3 totals 14 residues. In DNA form, the CDR3 reads TGTGCCAGCAGTGAAGGGGGGGCGGAGTCACCCCTCCACTTT. It translates to CASSEGGAESPLHF.

The chain employs TRBV6-5 and TRBJ1-5; TRBD1 matches 7 bases. This CDR3 contains 13 residues. CDR1 and CDR2 from the germline V gene are MNHEY and SVGAGI. Trimming removed 6 bases from V and 5 bases from J; junction bases left unmatched: 4. The CDR3 loop is CASRGQRHQPQHF. The CDR3 DNA is TGTGCCAGCAGGGGACAGAGACATCAGCCCCAGCATTTT.

J is TRBJ2-5 and V is TRBV9, with 7 bases aligning to TRBD1. This CDR3 spans 14 amino acids. CDR1 SGDLS and CDR2 YYNGEE come from the germline V gene. The ends lost 3 bases at V and 0 bases at J; junction bases unmatched: 2. The CDR3 DNA reads TGTGCCAGCAGCGCGGGACAGAACCAAGAGACCCAGTACTTC. The encoded protein is CASSAGQNQETQYF.

The chain links TRBV4-1 to TRBJ1-4; possible D gene TRBD1, 5 bases. The germline CDR1 and CDR2 sequences are MGHRA and YSYEKL. CDR3 length: 14 amino acids. The V end lost 5 bases, the J end lost 6 bases, and 13 bases lay between the germline ends. The CDR3 DNA follows: TGCGCCAGCAGCGCTGGGATGGGGGATGAAAAACTGTTTTTT. Amino acids: CASSAGMGDEKLFF.

V usage is TRBV18 and J usage is TRBJ2-1; possibly TRBD1 or TRBD2 for D (7 bases each). The CDR3 runs 16 residues. Trimming cost V 3 bases and J 7 bases, with 19 bases left between them. The germline V gene encodes CDR1 KGHSH and CDR2 LQKENI. CDR3 DNA: TGTGCCAGCTCACCGGGACAGCCCTTCGGGGGGAATGAGCAGTTCTTC. The encoded protein is CASSPGQPFGGNEQFF.

The chain combines TRBV19 with TRBJ2-5; 9 nucleotides align to TRBD1. The J call may not be correct, given that the DNA end is closer to TRBJ2-7. Germline CDR1 is LNHDA and CDR2 is SQIVND (reference sequence). The CDR3 extends over 14 amino acids. In nucleotides, the CDR3 is TGTGCCAGTAGTAGGGGACAGGGATCCTACGAGCAGTACTTC. Protein sequence: CASSRGQGSYEQYF.

There are a few counts of this clone. The chain combines TRBV2 with TRBJ2-5, with D possibly being TRBD2 (5 bases). Germline CDR1 reads SNHLY; CDR2 reads FYNNEI. Trimming removed 8 bases from V and 9 bases from J, with 16 bases in between. The CDR3 consists of 12 residues. CDR3 protein: CASSPETEAQYF. In nucleotides, the CDR3 is TGTGCCAGCTCCCCTGAAACGGAGGCCCAGTACTTC.

CDR3 residues: CAWSVTSAFTDTQYF. CDR3 DNA: TGTGCCTGGAGTGTTACTAGCGCTTTCACAGATACGCAGTATTTT. The gene calls are TRBV30 and TRBJ2-3; 7 bases map to TRBD2. V was pared by 0 bases and J by 2 bases, with 5 bases of the junction left unmatched. The CDR3 totals 15 residues. CDR1 is GTSNPN and CDR2 is SVGIG in the germline V gene (reference sequence). Full variable domain (rest looked up from reference TRBV30 and TRBJ2-3): SQTIHQWPATLVQPVGSPLSLECTVEGTSNPNLYWYRQAAGRGLQLLFYSVGIGQISSEVPQNLSASRPQDRQFILSSKKLLLSDSGFYLCAWSVTSAFTDTQYFGPGTRLTVL.

The rearrangement links TRBV5-4 to TRBJ2-4; weak D call: TRBD1 (6 bases). Germline lookup yields CDR1 SGHNT and CDR2 YYREEE (reference sequence). Trimming removed 2 bases from V and 0 bases from J, with 15 bases in between. This CDR3 is 17 amino acids long. The DNA of the CDR3 is TGTGCCAGCAGCTTTGGGGGCCGTGGTGGAGCCAAAAACATTCAGTACTTC. Residues: CASSFGGRGGAKNIQYF.

This sequence joins TRBV30 and TRBJ2-4; tentatively, D is TRBD1 or TRBD2 (6 bases each). Germline values: CDR1 GTSNPN, CDR2 SVGIG (reference sequence). V was pared by 3 bases and J by 7 bases, with 13 bases between. The CDR3 totals 13 residues. CDR3 sequence (DNA): TGTGCCTGGAGCGCCCAAGGGGGGAACATTCAGTACTTC. Amino acid sequence: CAWSAQGGNIQYF.

The chain combines TRBV7-2 with TRBJ2-7; 9 positions agree with TRBD2. The CDR3 loop spans 15 amino acids. Looked up from germline, CDR1 is SGHTA and CDR2 is FQGNSA. The V and J ends lost 5 bases and 2 bases, in that order; junction bases with no gene match: 7. This CDR3 is CASSLERGATYEQYF. For the CDR3, the DNA is TGTGCCAGCAGCCTAGAGCGGGGGGCAACCTACGAGCAGTACTTC. The whole variable domain, remainder taken from reference TRBV7-2 and TRBJ2-7, is GAGVSQSPSNKVTEKGKDVELRCDPISGHTALYWYRQSLGQGLEFLIYFQGNSAPDKSGLPSDRFSAERTGGSVSTLTIQRTQQEDSAVYLCASSLERGATYEQYFGPGTRLTVT.

The V and J genes are TRBV7-8 and TRBJ2-3; TRBD2 matches 7 bases. Trimming cost V 6 bases and J 0 bases; bases outside gene matches: 3. The CDR3 extends over 14 amino acids. Germline CDR1 is SGHVS and CDR2 is FQNEAQ. CDR3 in amino acids: CASRFSGSTDTQYF. The CDR3 nucleotides are TGTGCCAGCAGGTTTAGCGGGAGCACAGATACGCAGTATTTT.